This paragraph reports one TCR beta chain. Its antigen is not yet known. No much larger clone is present one base from it, and per-base qualities are unavailable. The data belong to a study of OX40 agonist ivuxolimab in advanced cancers. Study-level background: The costimulatory receptor OX40 (CD134) was targeted by ivuxolimab, a fully human IgG2 agonistic monoclonal antibody. In the dose-escalation cohort, 70% to 85% of patients were male, and the mean age was 60 years with a range of roughly 23 to 90. The monotherapy dose-escalation portion (N of about 47 patients) of the phase I ivuxolimab trial is reported in the paper. Intravenous ivuxolimab was administered to patients every 2 weeks at six dose levels: 0.01, 0.1, 0.3, 1.5, 3 and 10 mg/kg. Peripheral TCRbeta sequencing aimed to test whether ivuxolimab altered TCR sequence diversity and caused clonal T-cell expansion. Three dose-escalation patients achieved partial responses, one with hepatocellular carcinoma and two with cutaneous melanoma. Prior anti-PD-1, anti-PD-L1 or anti-CTLA-4 therapy was permitted, and 40% of dose-escalation patients had received checkpoint inhibitors. Of the approximately 53 patients in dose escalation, around 19 had hepatocellular carcinoma, roughly 15 had melanoma, 9 had renal cell carcinoma and 9 had head and neck cancer.

To sequence the TCRbeta CDR3 region, genomic DNA was isolated from the sorted cells. The immunoSEQ Assay was used for sequencing of TCRbeta CDR3 regions. TCRdb retrieved this table from immuneACCESS and kept in-frame rearrangements only. Not all clones are present; in checked studies, unresolved V genes account for under half, and no reason is known for the remainder. In this sample the table shows tens of thousands of clones, 88% of which occur a single time. Together, the top ten hold 9.5% to 15% of the sample. Broad study findings and their caveats: In the 0.1-3.0 mg/kg groups, partial responders were among the patients with the lowest normalized peripheral clonal expansion, particularly in CD8+ T cells. At doses of 0.1 to 3.0 mg/kg, clonal expansion of both CD4+ and CD8+ T cells in blood was seen between baseline and week 6. Low levels of normalized T-cell clonal expansion were also seen in some nonresponding patients. After ivuxolimab, expanded clones were on average more numerous among CD8+ T cells than among CD4+ T cells. The antigen specificity of the peripheral T cells that underwent clonal expansion was not determined.

Patients with a history of autoimmune disease or receiving systemic immunosuppression were excluded from the trial. Peripheral blood for TCR sequencing was collected from all dose cohorts at baseline, on cycle 4 day 1, and on cycle 7 day 1. Samples were obtained from an open-label, multicenter, first-in-human phase I dose-escalation trial of ivuxolimab. The trial enrolled adults with locally advanced or metastatic head and neck squamous cell, hepatocellular, melanoma or renal cell carcinoma. Before TCR sequencing, CD4+ and CD8+ T cells were separately sorted from peripheral blood. Sequenced here: CD4+ or CD8+ T cells sorted from blood, sampled in a trial of the OX40 agonist ivuxolimab. The origin of this receptor is an adult with an advanced solid tumor such as melanoma, head and neck, liver or kidney cancer.

In nucleotides, the sequence is TGTGCCAGCAGCCAGGGGACAGCTCCTTACGAGCAGTACTTC. It is translated as CASSQGTAPYEQYF. The V and J genes are TRBV11-2 and TRBJ2-7, with 7 central nucleotides matching TRBD1. The CDR3, from cysteine to phenylalanine, totals 14 residues. Of the read, only the CDR3 DNA is kept; its 42 bases are in frame from base 1. CDR1 and CDR2, per the germline V gene, are SGHAT and FQNNGV. V is pruned by 5 bases and J by 4 bases, leaving 8 bases of the junction without a gene match. The CDR3, completed at both ends by the reference TRBV11-2 and TRBJ2-7 genes, gives the full variable domain EAGVAQSPRYKIIEKRQSVAFWCNPISGHATLYWYQQILGQGPKLLIQFQNNGVVDDSQLPKDRFSAERLKGVDSTLKIQPAKLEDSAVYLCASSQGTAPYEQYFGPGTRLTVT.